Listed below are T cell receptor beta chains from one sample, sequenced in a study of regulatory T cells in long-lasting Graves disease. TCRdb recomputed calls from the multiplex PCR reads with MiXCR, one row per CDR3 protein. The table shows roughly 420,000 distinct CDR3 sequences, with 11% to 15% occurring only once. These data were also filed under a second study, of T cells in Graves' hyperthyroidism and ophthalmopathy.

The input for sequencing was peripheral blood mononuclear cells (PBMCs), taken at new diagnosis, from a patient treated with antithyroid drugs. These receptors were obtained from a woman aged 45-60 years with Graves disease. Both conserved end residues are part of each CDR3. A D gene is named only where the DNA matches it firmly. Size values are once, few and many counts, or a class for expanded clones, and some rows have none.

CAWRGDRGPYEQYF	TGTGCCTGGAGAGGGGACAGGGGCCCCTACGAGCAGTACTTC	many	TRBD1	TRBV30	TRBJ2-7
CASSLGASGNTIYF	TGTGCCAGCAGCCTGGGGGCCTCTGGAAACACCATATATTTT	NA	NA	TRBV3-1	TRBJ1-3
CASSSGTANTEAFF	TGCGCCAGCAGCTCCGGGACGGCGAACACTGAAGCTTTCTTT	many	NA	TRBV5-1	TRBJ1-1
CASSPLTGIRNEQFF	TGTGCCAGCTCACCATTAACAGGGATTCGTAATGAGCAGTTCTTC	NA	NA	TRBV18	TRBJ2-1
CASSLDVRFEKLPF	TGTGCCAGCAGCTTGGATGTGAGGTTCGAAAAACTGCCTTTT	once	NA	TRBV5-5	TRBJ1-4
CASSRLGAGETEAFF	TGTGCCAGCAGCCGTCTTGGGGCAGGGGAAACTGAAGCTTTCTTT	NA	NA	TRBV7-7	TRBJ1-1
CARSGGLAGVQFF	TGTGCCCGCAGTGGGGGACTAGCGGGAGTGCAGTTCTTC	many	TRBD2	TRBV30	TRBJ2-1
CASSPTGTATYEQYF	TGTGCCAGCTCACCAACCGGGACCGCAACCTACGAGCAGTACTTC	many	NA	TRBV18	TRBJ2-7
CASSPVGRGVNGYTF	TGTGCCAGCAGTCCCGTGGGCAGGGGGGTTAATGGCTACACCTTC	many	TRBD1	TRBV27	TRBJ1-2
CASSLQGQGSNQPQHF	TGTGCCAGCAGCTTACAGGGACAGGGTAGCAATCAGCCCCAGCATTTT	many	TRBD1	TRBV6-1	TRBJ1-5
CASSVGDYNEQFF	TGTGCCAGCAGTGTGGGGGACTACAATGAGCAGTTCTTC	few	NA	TRBV6-1	TRBJ2-1
CASSQDLGASSGNTIYF	TGCGCCAGCAGCCAAGATTTGGGGGCAAGCTCTGGAAACACCATATATTTT	few	NA	TRBV4-1	TRBJ1-3
CASSRTDPTNEKLFF	TGCGCCAGCAGCAGGACAGACCCTACCAATGAAAAACTGTTTTTT	NA	NA	TRBV5-1	TRBJ1-4
CSALPGTSGRPTRGEQYF	TGCAGTGCTTTACCCGGGACTAGCGGGAGGCCCACTAGGGGCGAGCAGTACTTC	NA	TRBD2	TRBV20-1	TRBJ2-7
CASSQDFGLAARLGNEQFF	TGCGCCAGCAGCCAAGATTTCGGACTAGCGGCCAGGCTTGGCAATGAGCAGTTCTTC	many	TRBD2	TRBV4-1	TRBJ2-1
CSVLPGQNTEAFF	TGCAGCGTTCTCCCGGGACAGAACACTGAAGCTTTCTTT	many	NA	TRBV29-1	TRBJ1-1
CASSGTGTGSQETQYF	TGTGCCAGTAGTGGCACCGGGACAGGAAGCCAAGAGACCCAGTACTTC	few	TRBD1	TRBV19	TRBJ2-5
CASSSPGANVLTF	TGTGCCAGCAGCTCCCCTGGGGCCAACGTCCTGACTTTC	few	NA	TRBV7-3	TRBJ2-6
CATTQRALAETGELFF	TGTGCCACCACCCAGAGAGCACTAGCGGAGACCGGGGAGCTGTTTTTT	few	TRBD2	TRBV15	TRBJ2-2
CSVSPGYGQFF	TGCAGCGTTTCTCCGGGATATGGGCAGTTCTTC	few	NA	TRBV29-1	TRBJ2-1
CASSPVAAGGNEQFF	TGCGCCAGCAGCCCCGTCGCCGCCGGGGGCAATGAGCAGTTCTTC	many	NA	TRBV4-1	TRBJ2-1
CASSTTDRGGRRTDTQYF	TGTGCCAGCTCGACGACCGACAGGGGTGGGAGACGCACAGATACGCAGTATTTT	many	TRBD1	TRBV18	TRBJ2-3
CASSVEREVRSYNEQFF	TGTGCCAGCAGCGTGGAGCGGGAGGTAAGGTCCTACAATGAGCAGTTCTTC	few	TRBD2	TRBV9	TRBJ2-1
CASSLLGGQYF	TGTGCCAGCAGTCTCCTTGGGGGCCAGTACTTC	NA	NA	TRBV28	TRBJ2-5
CASSLARRRETQYF	TGCGCCAGCAGCTTGGCCCGGAGGAGGGAGACCCAGTACTTC	NA	NA	TRBV5-1	TRBJ2-5
CAWSVGGIDNEQFF	TGTGCCTGGAGTGTGGGCGGGATAGACAATGAGCAGTTCTTC	many	NA	TRBV30	TRBJ2-1
CASATGGAADTQYF	TGTGCCAGCGCGACAGGGGGCGCGGCAGATACGCAGTATTTT	NA	TRBD1	TRBV19	TRBJ2-3
CATSRPRDGPGGNTIYF	TGTGCCACCAGCAGACCCCGGGACGGGCCCGGTGGAAACACCATATATTTT	NA	NA	TRBV15	TRBJ1-3
CAGSSTTGWNEQFF	TGTGCCGGCAGCTCAACGACAGGGTGGAATGAGCAGTTCTTC	once	TRBD1	TRBV7-9	TRBJ2-1
CASSGYGETQYF	TGCGCCAGCAGTGGATACGGGGAGACCCAGTACTTC	many	NA	TRBV10-2	TRBJ2-5
CASSQETSRDSYEKLFF	TGCGCCAGCAGCCAAGAGACCTCCAGGGATTCATATGAAAAACTGTTTTTT	NA	NA	TRBV4-1	TRBJ1-4
CASSPSGEIYNEQFF	TGTGCCAGCAGCCCTTCCGGAGAAATCTACAATGAGCAGTTCTTC	few	NA	TRBV9	TRBJ2-1
CSAMWSASTVFTDTQYF	TGCAGTGCTATGTGGTCTGCCTCAACAGTTTTCACAGATACGCAGTATTTT	many	NA	TRBV20-1	TRBJ2-3
CSAPRSGTDTQYF	TGCAGTGCTCCCCGTAGCGGCACAGATACGCAGTATTTT	many	NA	TRBV20-1	TRBJ2-3
CASSSGTSGIHEQYF	TGCGCCAGCAGCTCCGGGACTAGCGGGATCCACGAGCAGTACTTC	once	TRBD2	TRBV5-1	TRBJ2-7
CASSLPYGPDRDGYTF	TGTGCCAGCAGCTTACCCTACGGGCCAGATCGTGATGGCTACACCTTC	NA	NA	TRBV11-1	TRBJ1-2
CSATRNGYTF	TGCAGTGCTACCAGGAATGGCTACACCTTC	many	NA	TRBV20-1	TRBJ1-2
CASSRTSGTYNEQFF	TGTGCCAGCAGCAGGACTAGCGGTACCTACAATGAGCAGTTCTTC	many	TRBD2	TRBV5-1	TRBJ2-1
CSAPLFGGNSPLHF	TGCAGTGCCCCCCTCTTCGGGGGTAATTCACCCCTCCACTTT	NA	NA	TRBV20-1	TRBJ1-6
CASSLGALAGVYNEQFF	TGCGCCAGCAGCTTGGGGGCGCTAGCGGGAGTCTACAATGAGCAGTTCTTC	few	TRBD2	TRBV5-1	TRBJ2-1
CASSSPGDSATNEKLFF	TGTGCCAGCAGTTCACCGGGGGACAGTGCAACTAATGAAAAACTGTTTTTT	many	TRBD1	TRBV28	TRBJ1-4
CASSLGGQLGETQYF	TGTGCCAGCAGCTTAGGCGGGCAGCTTGGAGAGACCCAGTACTTC	few	NA	TRBV7-9	TRBJ2-5